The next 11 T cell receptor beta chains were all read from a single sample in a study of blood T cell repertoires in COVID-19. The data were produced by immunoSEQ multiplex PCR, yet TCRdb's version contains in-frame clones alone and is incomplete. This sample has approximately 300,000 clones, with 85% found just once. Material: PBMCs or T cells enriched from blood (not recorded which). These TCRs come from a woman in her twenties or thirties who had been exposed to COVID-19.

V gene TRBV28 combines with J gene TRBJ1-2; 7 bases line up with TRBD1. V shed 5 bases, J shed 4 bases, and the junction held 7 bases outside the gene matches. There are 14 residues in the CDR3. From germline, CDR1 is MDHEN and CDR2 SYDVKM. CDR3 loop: CASSPHGTVYGYTF. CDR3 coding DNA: TGTGCCAGCAGTCCCCATGGGACAGTCTATGGCTACACCTTC.

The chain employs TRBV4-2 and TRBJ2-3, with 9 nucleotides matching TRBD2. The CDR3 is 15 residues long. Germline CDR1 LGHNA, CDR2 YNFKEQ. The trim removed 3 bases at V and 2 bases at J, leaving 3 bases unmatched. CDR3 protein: CASSHSSGDTDTQYF. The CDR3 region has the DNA TGTGCCAGCAGCCATTCTAGCGGGGACACAGATACGCAGTATTTT.

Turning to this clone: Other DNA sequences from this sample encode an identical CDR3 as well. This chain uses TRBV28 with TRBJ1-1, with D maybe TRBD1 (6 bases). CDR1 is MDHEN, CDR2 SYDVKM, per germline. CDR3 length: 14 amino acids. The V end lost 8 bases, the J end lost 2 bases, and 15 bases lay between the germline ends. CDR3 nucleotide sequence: TGTGCCAGCTCCCTCGGGGGGCTTAACACTGAAGCTTTCTTT. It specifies CASSLGGLNTEAFF. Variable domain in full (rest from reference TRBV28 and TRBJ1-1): DVKVTQSSRYLVKRTGEKVFLECVQDMDHENMFWYRQDPGLGLRLIYFSYDVKMKEKGDIPEGYSVSREKKERFSLILESASTNQTSMYLCASSLGGLNTEAFFGQGTRLTVV.

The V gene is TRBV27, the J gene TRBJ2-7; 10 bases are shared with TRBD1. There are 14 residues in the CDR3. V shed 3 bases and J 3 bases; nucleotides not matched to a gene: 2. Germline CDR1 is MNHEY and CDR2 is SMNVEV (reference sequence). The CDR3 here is CASSLTGGFYEQYF. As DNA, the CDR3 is TGTGCCAGCAGTTTGACAGGGGGCTTCTACGAGCAGTACTTC.

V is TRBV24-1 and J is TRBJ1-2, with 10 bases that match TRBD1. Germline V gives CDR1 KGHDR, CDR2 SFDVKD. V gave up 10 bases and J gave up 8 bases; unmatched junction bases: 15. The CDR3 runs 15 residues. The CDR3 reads CATRPSGTGVRGYTF. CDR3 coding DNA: TGTGCCACGAGACCTTCCGGGACAGGGGTTCGGGGCTACACCTTC.

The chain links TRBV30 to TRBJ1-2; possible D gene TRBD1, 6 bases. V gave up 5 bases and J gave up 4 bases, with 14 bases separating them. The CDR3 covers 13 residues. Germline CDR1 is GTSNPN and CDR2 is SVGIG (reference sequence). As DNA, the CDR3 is TGTGCCTGGTCGTACAGGGTCTCCTATGGCTACACCTTC. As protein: CAWSYRVSYGYTF.

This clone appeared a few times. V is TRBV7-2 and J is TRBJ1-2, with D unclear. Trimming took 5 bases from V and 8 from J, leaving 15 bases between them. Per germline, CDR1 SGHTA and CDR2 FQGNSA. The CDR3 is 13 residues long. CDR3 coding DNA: TGTGCCAGCAGCCTAGACCGGCGGAGGGGCTACACCTTC. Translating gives CASSLDRRRGYTF.

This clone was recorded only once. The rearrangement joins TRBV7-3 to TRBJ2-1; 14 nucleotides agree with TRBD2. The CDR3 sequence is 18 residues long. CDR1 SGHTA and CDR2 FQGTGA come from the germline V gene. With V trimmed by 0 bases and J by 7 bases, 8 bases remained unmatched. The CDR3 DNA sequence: TGTGCCAGCAGCTTAACCGGGACTAGCGGGAGTCTCGGGAATGAGCAGTTCTTC. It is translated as CASSLTGTSGSLGNEQFF.

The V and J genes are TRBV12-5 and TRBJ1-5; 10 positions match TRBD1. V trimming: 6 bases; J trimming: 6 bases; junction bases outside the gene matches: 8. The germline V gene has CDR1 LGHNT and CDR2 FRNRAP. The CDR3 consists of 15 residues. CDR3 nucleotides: TGTGCTAGTGGCCTCGGACAGGGGGGGCCTCAGCCCCAGCATTTT. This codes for CASGLGQGGPQPQHF.

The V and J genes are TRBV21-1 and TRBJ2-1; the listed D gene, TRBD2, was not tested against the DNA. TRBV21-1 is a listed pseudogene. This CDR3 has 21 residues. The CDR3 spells CASSKSVGTSGNATRHSEQFF. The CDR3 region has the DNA TGTGCCAGCAGCAAAAGTGTGGGGACTAGCGGGAACGCCACGCGGCATAGTGAGCAGTTCTTC.

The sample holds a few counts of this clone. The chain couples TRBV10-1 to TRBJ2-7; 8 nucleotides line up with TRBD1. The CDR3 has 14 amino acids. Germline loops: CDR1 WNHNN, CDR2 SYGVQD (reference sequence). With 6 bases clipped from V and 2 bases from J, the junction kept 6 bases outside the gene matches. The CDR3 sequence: CASSGQGFPYEQYF. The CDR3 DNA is TGCGCCAGCAGCGGACAGGGATTTCCCTACGAGCAGTACTTC.